The 26 T cell receptor beta chains below were found in one sample sequenced in a study of human T cells and chemical hapten exposure. TCRdb ran MiXCR on the RACE reads and lists one entry per CDR3 protein. This table has tens of thousands of distinct CDR3 sequences, roughly an eighth appearing once. Time point meaning: patch test 3, about 24 weeks after DPC sensitization. Sample treatment: therapeutic diphenylcyclopropenone sensitization with weekly scalp DPC. The starting material was whole blood, obtained in connection with sensitization to the hapten diphenylcyclopropenone (DPC). Every receptor here comes from a man aged 25 to 45 with alopecia areata. Some clones in this sample may be carry-over from other donors' samples.

The rearrangement links TRBV5-1 to TRBJ2-5, with a weak D call TRBD1 (6 bases). Trimming shortened V by 2 bases and J by 4 bases, and 12 bases separated the two germline ends. Germline values: CDR1 SGHRS, CDR2 YFSETQ. This CDR3 comprises 14 residues. The DNA of the CDR3 is TGCGCCAGCAGCTTACAACAGGGTTCAGAGACCCAGTACTTC. It is translated as CASSLQQGSETQYF.

The chain joins TRBV7-9 to TRBJ2-4; 11 bases line up with TRBD1. The CDR3 is 15 residues long. Germline V gene data show CDR1 as SEHNR and CDR2 as FQNEAQ (reference sequence). Unmatched junction bases numbered 3, after V lost 2 bases and J lost 6 bases. CDR3 DNA: TGTGCCAGCAGCTTAACCGGGACAGGGGGAAACATTCAGTACTTC. This codes for CASSLTGTGGNIQYF.

About this clonotype itself: A junction end diverges from the germline sequence, so it may reflect a read error. V and J are TRBV23-1 and TRBJ2-7; the D call may be TRBD1 or TRBD2 (5 bases each). TRBV23-1 is marked as an open reading frame, function uncertain. The CDR3 contains 16 residues. This chain's CDR3 is CTSSTERGREGYEQYF. The DNA of the CDR3 is TGCACCAGCAGCACCGAGAGGGGTCGAGAGGGGTACGAGCAGTACTTC.

This clonotype was counted at least ten times. The chain uses TRBV4-3 and TRBJ2-5; D remains ambiguous. Germline V gives CDR1 LGHNA, CDR2 YSLEER. The CDR3 contains 13 residues. V was clipped by 0 bases and J by 5 bases, with 7 bases between them. CDR3 sequence: CASSQDTEETQYF. The CDR3 DNA follows: TGCGCCAGCAGCCAAGATACAGAGGAGACCCAGTACTTC.

This chain links TRBV10-3 with TRBJ1-1; TRBD1 agrees at 7 bases. In germline, CDR1 is ENHRY, CDR2 SYGVKD. This CDR3 is 13 amino acids long. With 4 bases clipped from V and 8 bases from J, the junction kept 7 bases outside the gene matches. The CDR3 region has the DNA TGTGCCATCAGTGGAATGGAAGGGGGCGAAGCTTTCTTT. It encodes CAISGMEGGEAFF.

The V gene is TRBV5-5, the J gene TRBJ1-3, with TRBD1 matching over 7 bases. V trimming: 1 base; J trimming: 4 bases; junction bases outside the gene matches: 8. The CDR3 is made up of 16 amino acids. CDR1 is SGHKS, CDR2 YYEKEE, per germline (reference sequence). CDR3 DNA: TGTGCCAGCAGCTTGACAGGCCACAGGGGAGGAAACACCATATATTTT. Translating gives CASSLTGHRGGNTIYF.

This clonotype was recorded a few times. CDR3 bases: TGTGCCAGCAGCCTTGGACTAGCGGACACCACAGATACGCAGTATTTT. The encoded protein is CASSLGLADTTDTQYF. The chain joins TRBV3-1 to TRBJ2-3; TRBD2 aligns across 10 bases. The V segment lost 4 bases and the J segment 2 bases; nucleotides outside the gene matches: 6. CDR1 LGHDT and CDR2 YNNKEL come from the germline V gene (reference sequence). The CDR3 runs to 16 residues.

The CDR3 DNA follows: TGTGCCAGCAGCCGAGGTGCAGAAAATACGCAGTATTTT. Translated, it gives CASSRGAENTQYF. V is TRBV6-4 and J is TRBJ2-3; D not certain. V was trimmed by 6 bases and J by 7 bases, leaving 14 bases between them. Germline V lookup: CDR1 MRHNA, CDR2 SNTAGT. This CDR3 is built from 13 residues.

This clonotype was detected a few times. J is TRBJ1-2 and V is TRBV7-9; 8 bases line up with TRBD1. The CDR3 runs 15 residues. Trimming at V came to 4 bases and at J to 3 bases, leaving 7 bases not matched to a gene. CDR1 and CDR2 (germline): SEHNR, FQNEAQ (reference sequence). CDR3 sequence (DNA): TGTGCCAGCAGCTATGGGACAGGTTCGGACTATGGCTACACCTTC. This gives the protein CASSYGTGSDYGYTF.

This clonotype was counted ten times or more. The rearrangement uses TRBV11-2 and TRBJ2-1, with 7 bases identical to TRBD2. Unmatched junction bases numbered 12, after V lost 6 bases and J lost 4 bases. The CDR3 consists of 16 residues. In germline, CDR1 is SGHAT, CDR2 FQNNGV. The CDR3 DNA reads as TGTGCCAGCAGTTTAAGAACCGGGACTACTTACAATGAGCAGTTCTTC. It encodes CASSLRTGTTYNEQFF.

This clonotype was seen repeatedly, ten times or more. The chain couples TRBV11-2 to TRBJ1-6, with 7 bases matching TRBD1. CDR1 is SGHAT, CDR2 FQNNGV, per germline. Germline trimming cut 6 bases from V and 14 bases from J; bases unmatched to any gene: 16. This CDR3 spans 15 amino acids. CDR3 in DNA: TGTGCCAGCAGGCACAACAGGGGCGACCTATCAACCCTCCACTTT. Its translation is CASRHNRGDLSTLHF.

This clonotype was detected ten times or more. The CDR3 loop is CASSQDTRETQYF. The CDR3 DNA is TGCGCCAGCAGCCAAGACACGAGGGAGACCCAGTACTTC. The chain is built from TRBV4-3 and TRBJ2-5; D is unclear. Germline CDR1 LGHNA, CDR2 YSLEER. Deletions cut 0 bases from V and 5 bases from J, with 7 bases between. The CDR3 runs 13 residues.

This clonotype has ten or more counts. The chain carries TRBV7-2 and TRBJ2-7; D may be TRBD1 (6 bases). Germline CDR1 and CDR2: SGHTA and FQGNSA. V gave up 8 bases and J gave up 0 bases, with 14 bases separating them. The CDR3 length is 14 residues. The CDR3 DNA reads as TGTGCCAGCGTCAGGGACACCTACTCCTACGAGCAGTACTTC. Protein product: CASVRDTYSYEQYF.

This clonotype came up many times. The chain is built from TRBV6-5 and TRBJ2-6, with 8 bases matching TRBD1. Germline V gene sequence: CDR1 MNHEY, CDR2 SVGAGI. The CDR3 is made up of 17 amino acids. With 5 bases clipped from V and 0 bases from J, the junction kept 6 bases outside the gene matches. The CDR3 bases are TGTGCCAGCAGTCAGGGGGCAGCTCGCTCTGGGGCCAACGTCCTGACTTTC. It translates to CASSQGAARSGANVLTF.

This clonotype was counted at least ten times. The J gene is TRBJ1-1, the V gene TRBV12-3 or TRBV12-4, with a weak D call TRBD1 (6 bases). CDR3 length: 13 amino acids. Trimming cost V 6 bases and J 4 bases, with 12 bases left between them. The CDR3 is CASSSRGVTEAFF. As DNA, the CDR3 is TGTGCCAGCAGCAGCAGGGGCGTCACTGAAGCTTTCTTT.

This clonotype was recorded many times. The chain recombines TRBV2 with TRBJ1-5, with a possible D match to TRBD1 (5 bases). V was trimmed by 7 bases and J by 7 bases, leaving 17 bases between them. Germline V gene sequence: CDR1 SNHLY, CDR2 FYNNEI. This CDR3 spans 14 amino acids. The CDR3 coding sequence is TGTGCCAGCACCCAGAGTGGGGGGAGGCAGCCCCAGCATTTT. It codes for CASTQSGGRQPQHF.

This clonotype was recorded a few times. The J gene is TRBJ1-2, the V gene TRBV7-2; D not resolved. The CDR3 has 11 residues. V was clipped by 6 bases and J by 6 bases, with 8 bases between them. Germline CDR1 and CDR2: SGHTA and FQGNSA. CDR3 loop: CASRQTDGYTF. CDR3 in DNA: TGTGCCAGCAGACAGACTGATGGCTACACCTTC. Based on the CDR3 plus reference TRBV7-2 and TRBJ1-2, the full variable domain is GAGVSQSPSNKVTEKGKDVELRCDPISGHTALYWYRQSLGQGLEFLIYFQGNSAPDKSGLPSDRFSAERTGGSVSTLTIQRTQQEDSAVYLCASRQTDGYTFGSGTRLTVV.

This sequence joins TRBV9 and TRBJ2-1; 8 bases map to TRBD2. This CDR3 comprises 15 residues. The V gene end was trimmed by 0 bases and the J gene end by 6 bases; junction bases not matched to a gene: 5. The germline CDR1 and CDR2 sequences are SGDLS and YYNGEE. This CDR3 reads CASSVGGGGSNEQFF. CDR3 DNA sequence: TGTGCCAGCAGCGTAGGTGGCGGGGGGTCCAATGAGCAGTTCTTC.

This clonotype has at least ten counts. This chain connects TRBV29-1 to TRBJ1-5; D ambiguous. The germline CDR1 and CDR2 sequences are SQVTM and ANQGSEA. Trimming took 4 bases from V and 1 from J, leaving 5 bases between them. The CDR3 is 12 residues long. The chain's CDR3 is CSVGDSNQPQHF. CDR3 DNA sequence: TGCAGCGTTGGAGACAGCAATCAGCCCCAGCATTTT. Looking up the rest from reference TRBV29-1 and TRBJ1-5 gives the full variable domain: SAVISQKPSRDICQRGTSLTIQCQVDSQVTMMFWYRQQPGQSLTLIATANQGSEATYESGFVIDKFPISRPNLTFSTLTVSNMSPEDSSIYLCSVGDSNQPQHFGDGTRLSIL.

This clonotype was recorded many times. This chain connects TRBV20-1 to TRBJ1-1, with D uncertain. Germline loops: CDR1 DFQATT, CDR2 SNEGSKA (reference sequence). Trimming removed 1 base from V and 2 bases from J, with 11 bases in between. The CDR3 loop spans 14 amino acids. In DNA, the CDR3 is TGCAGTGCTAGAGTAGGGCCTAGCAACACTGAAGCTTTCTTT. It yields the protein CSARVGPSNTEAFF.

The chain employs TRBV2 and TRBJ1-6; D is uncertain. Germline CDR1 and CDR2: SNHLY and FYNNEI. The CDR3 extends over 14 amino acids. Trimming removed 4 bases from V and 10 bases from J, with 14 bases in between. The CDR3 is CASSVNSPSSPLHF. CDR3 nucleotide sequence: TGTGCCAGCAGTGTAAACTCTCCTTCGTCACCCCTCCACTTT.

This clonotype was detected ten times or more. The chain employs TRBV5-1 and TRBJ2-7; possible D gene TRBD2, 6 bases. This CDR3 has 16 residues. CDR1 is SGHRS, CDR2 YFSETQ, per germline. The V end lost 1 base, the J end lost 2 bases, and 16 bases lay between the germline ends. The DNA of the CDR3 is TGCGCCAGCAGCTTGCCGGGACTGCCGAGCCCCTACGAGCAGTACTTC. This translates into CASSLPGLPSPYEQYF. Variable domain in full (rest from reference TRBV5-1 and TRBJ2-7): KAGVTQTPRYLIKTRGQQVTLSCSPISGHRSVSWYQQTPGQGLQFLFEYFSETQRNKGNFPGRFSGRQFSNSRSEMNVSTLELGDSALYLCASSLPGLPSPYEQYFGPGTRLTVT.

V gene TRBV28 combines with J gene TRBJ1-2, with D possibly being TRBD1 (5 bases). V lost 11 bases to trimming and J lost 4 bases, with 11 bases between them. The CDR3 has 11 amino acids. Germline V lookup: CDR1 MDHEN, CDR2 SYDVKM. As DNA, the CDR3 is TGTGCCCACAGGTCTAGCTATGGCTACACCTTC. This translates into CAHRSSYGYTF.

This clonotype was found a few times. The chain has TRBV20-1 and TRBJ2-5; no clear D gene. CDR1 and CDR2 (germline): DFQATT, SNEGSKA (reference sequence). This CDR3 spans 13 amino acids. V dropped 0 bases and J dropped 5 bases, with 10 bases sitting between them. The CDR3 DNA sequence: TGCAGTGCTAGAGATATGGGGTTGGAGACCCAGTACTTC. This codes for CSARDMGLETQYF.

This clonotype has ten or more counts. V gene TRBV15 combines with J gene TRBJ2-7; D unclear. Germline V gene lookup returns CDR1 LNHNV and CDR2 YYDKDF (reference sequence). The length of the CDR3 is 12 residues. V was trimmed by 1 base and J by 7 bases, leaving 8 bases between them. The CDR3 loop is CATSRARGEQYF. Written as DNA, the CDR3 is TGTGCCACCAGCAGAGCCCGTGGGGAGCAGTACTTC. Filled out from reference TRBV15 and TRBJ2-7, the complete variable domain reads DAMVIQNPRYQVTQFGKPVTLSCSQTLNHNVMYWYQQKSSQAPKLLFHYYDKDFNNEADTPDNFQSRRPNTSFCFLDIRSPGLGDTAMYLCATSRARGEQYFGPGTRLTVT.

The chain recombines TRBV29-1 with TRBJ1-3, with TRBD1 as a possible D gene (5 bases). The CDR3 loop spans 14 amino acids. The germline V gene encodes CDR1 SQVTM and CDR2 ANQGSEA. V lost 7 bases and J 0 bases, leaving 13 bases between the germline ends. The CDR3 nucleotides read TGCAGCGCGGTGGGGCAATACTCTGGAAACACCATATATTTT. Its translation: CSAVGQYSGNTIYF.